This is a list of T cell receptor beta chains from one sample in a study of shared clonotypes between healthy human individuals. Sequencing was performed with immunoSEQ multiplex PCR; in TCRdb, only in-frame clones are kept and a portion is missing. The sample contains about 1.5 million clones, roughly 96% of which appear only once. The source material was naive CD4+ T cells sorted from blood. The receptors come from a man under 40 in good health. CDR3s include the opening cysteine and the closing phenylalanine or tryptophan. A D gene is named only where the DNA matches it firmly. Part of the rows lack a size; the others show once, few, many or a class for expanded clones.

d_gene,v_gene,j_gene,abundance,CDR3nt,CDR3aa
TRBD2,TRBV5-1,TRBJ2-1,.,TGCGCCAGCAGTCGTACCGGGACTAGCGGGAGAGCTGGGTTCTTC,CASSRTGTSGRAGFF
.,TRBV2,TRBJ2-5,.,TGTGCCAGCAGAGACCATAGTGAAGAGACCCAGTACTTC,CASRDHSEETQYF
.,TRBV6-5,TRBJ2-6,.,TGTGCCGGGGGAGTCGGGGCCAACGTCCTGACTTTC,CAGGVGANVLTF
TRBD1,TRBV28,TRBJ2-7,.,TGTGCCAGCAGTCCGACAGGGCCCCCTTTGGAGCAGTACTTC,CASSPTGPPLEQYF
.,TRBV5-1,TRBJ2-3,.,TGCGCCAGCAGCCTCAGAACCAGCACAGATACGCAGTATTTT,CASSLRTSTDTQYF
.,TRBV5-6,TRBJ1-2,.,TGTGCCAGCAGCTTGCGCACTCGCCGGGGTATCGATGGCTACACCTTC,CASSLRTRRGIDGYTF
TRBD1,TRBV19,TRBJ1-2,.,TGTGCCAGTAGTGGAAAGACAGGGCCTAATGTTGGCTACACCTTC,CASSGKTGPNVGYTF
.,TRBV29-1,TRBJ2-7,once,TGCAGCGTTGCCTCGTATCGCTCCTACGAGCAGTACTTC,CSVASYRSYEQYF
TRBD2,TRBV27,TRBJ2-1,.,TGTGCCAGCAGTCCTAGACTAGCCGGAGGACGGAGTGAGCAGTTCTTC,CASSPRLAGGRSEQFF
TRBD1,TRBV6-6,TRBJ1-1,.,TGTGCCAGCAGTTACGTACAGGGGGCTGGGACTGAAGCTTTCTTT,CASSYVQGAGTEAFF
.,TRBV27,TRBJ2-5,.,TGTGCCAGCAGCCCCTCGGCCGAAGGAGAGACCCAGTACTTC,CASSPSAEGETQYF
.,TRBV10-3,TRBJ2-7,.,TGTGCCATCAGTACCGGGACTTTAAGCTCCTACGAGCAGTACTTC,CAISTGTLSSYEQYF
TRBD1,TRBV10-3,TRBJ1-4,.,TGTGCCATCAGACCGGGACAGGGGAAAAGGGGAAATGAAAAACTGTTTTTT,CAIRPGQGKRGNEKLFF
.,TRBV7-7,TRBJ2-6,.,TGTGCTAGCAGCTCTAGCTCTGGGGCCAACGTCCTGACTTTC,CASSSSSGANVLTF